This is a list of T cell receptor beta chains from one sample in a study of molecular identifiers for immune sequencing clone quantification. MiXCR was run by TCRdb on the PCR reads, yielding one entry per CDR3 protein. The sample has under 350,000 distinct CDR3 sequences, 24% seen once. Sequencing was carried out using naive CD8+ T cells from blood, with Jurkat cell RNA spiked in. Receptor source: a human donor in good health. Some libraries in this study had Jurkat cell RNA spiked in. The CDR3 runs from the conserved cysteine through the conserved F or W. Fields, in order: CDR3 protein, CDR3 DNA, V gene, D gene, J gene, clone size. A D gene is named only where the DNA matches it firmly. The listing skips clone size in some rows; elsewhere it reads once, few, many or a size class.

CDR3 protein: CASSPYLSYEQYF
CDR3 DNA: TGTGCCAGCAGTCCGTACCTCTCCTACGAGCAGTACTTC
V gene: TRBV12-3/TRBV12-4
D gene: .
J gene: TRBJ2-7
clone size: .

CDR3 protein: CASSPLQGSDTQYF
CDR3 DNA: TGTGCCAGCAGCCCCTTACAGGGTTCAGATACGCAGTATTTT
V gene: TRBV13
D gene: .
J gene: TRBJ2-3
clone size: .

CDR3 protein: CASSQGDRVLPLHF
CDR3 DNA: TGTGCCAGCAGCCAGGGGGACAGGGTTTTACCCCTCCACTTT
V gene: TRBV12-3/TRBV12-4
D gene: TRBD1
J gene: TRBJ1-6
clone size: .

CDR3 protein: CASSQEGEGVGTEAFF
CDR3 DNA: TGCGCCAGCAGCCAAGAGGGTGAGGGAGTCGGCACTGAAGCTTTCTTT
V gene: TRBV4-1
D gene: .
J gene: TRBJ1-1
clone size: few

CDR3 protein: CASSLQTGAGNTIYF
CDR3 DNA: TGTGCCAGCAGCCTCCAGACAGGGGCTGGAAACACCATATATTTT
V gene: TRBV12-3/TRBV12-4
D gene: TRBD1
J gene: TRBJ1-3
clone size: few

CDR3 protein: CASSFIAGATDTQYF
CDR3 DNA: TGTGCCAGCAGCTTCATAGCGGGAGCCACAGATACGCAGTATTTT
V gene: TRBV7-9
D gene: TRBD2
J gene: TRBJ2-3
clone size: .

CDR3 protein: CASSQDRQTNTEAFF
CDR3 DNA: TGCGCCAGCAGCCAAGATCGACAGACAAACACTGAAGCTTTCTTT
V gene: TRBV4-1
D gene: .
J gene: TRBJ1-1
clone size: few

CDR3 protein: CASSLTGANEQYF
CDR3 DNA: TGTGCCAGCAGTTTAACGGGGGCCAACGAGCAGTACTTC
V gene: TRBV12-3/TRBV12-4
D gene: .
J gene: TRBJ2-7
clone size: many

CDR3 protein: CASSLAGYGTYEQYF
CDR3 DNA: TGCGCCAGCAGCTTGGCCGGGTACGGAACCTACGAGCAGTACTTC
V gene: TRBV5-1
D gene: .
J gene: TRBJ2-7
clone size: .

CDR3 protein: CATSAGNNEQFF
CDR3 DNA: TGTGCCACCAGTGCCGGGAACAATGAGCAGTTCTTC
V gene: TRBV24-1
D gene: .
J gene: TRBJ2-1
clone size: many

CDR3 protein: CASSGSGGLGPDTQYF
CDR3 DNA: TGTGCCAGCAGCGGGTCGGGGGGCTTGGGTCCAGATACGCAGTATTTT
V gene: TRBV9
D gene: .
J gene: TRBJ2-3
clone size: few

CDR3 protein: CASSQTDGAYEQYF
CDR3 DNA: TGCGCCAGCAGCCAAACCGACGGTGCCTACGAGCAGTACTTC
V gene: TRBV4-1
D gene: .
J gene: TRBJ2-7
clone size: many

CDR3 protein: CASSESQGRETQYF
CDR3 DNA: TGCGCCAGCAGTGAGTCACAGGGGCGGGAGACCCAGTACTTC
V gene: TRBV10-1
D gene: TRBD1
J gene: TRBJ2-5
clone size: few

CDR3 protein: CSAQVGLVAETQYF
CDR3 DNA: TGCAGTGCCCAGGTTGGACTAGTAGCTGAGACCCAGTACTTC
V gene: TRBV20-1
D gene: TRBD2
J gene: TRBJ2-5
clone size: .

CDR3 protein: CASSLMWTGSYNSPLHF
CDR3 DNA: TGTGCCAGCAGTTTAATGTGGACAGGGTCCTATAATTCACCCCTCCACTTT
V gene: TRBV12-3/TRBV12-4
D gene: TRBD1
J gene: TRBJ1-6
clone size: .

CDR3 protein: CASSLGFDVGYQPQHF
CDR3 DNA: TGTGCCAGCAGCTTAGGTTTTGACGTCGGTTATCAGCCCCAGCATTTT
V gene: TRBV7-2
D gene: .
J gene: TRBJ1-5
clone size: many

CDR3 protein: CASSHRARVGELFF
CDR3 DNA: TGCGCCAGCAGTCACCGGGCCCGTGTCGGGGAGCTGTTTTTT
V gene: TRBV10-2
D gene: .
J gene: TRBJ2-2
clone size: .